The 14 T cell receptor beta chains below come from one sample, sequenced in a study of beta chain features in type 1 diabetes. Of the isolated RNA, all was reverse transcribed, and so the sequenced material was expressed TCRB transcripts. Measured with immunoSEQ multiplex PCR; TCRdb has only the in-frame clones, and not every one. Of under 800,000 clones listed, roughly 15% were seen once; the top ten hold roughly 0.098%. Sequences were obtained from naive CD4+ T cells from blood. These receptors came from a man younger than 35 in good health.

This chain connects TRBV27 to TRBJ2-1; 7 bases are shared with TRBD2. CDR1 MNHEY and CDR2 SMNVEV come from the germline V gene (reference sequence). V lost 6 bases and J lost 8; bases outside the gene matches: 10. The CDR3 runs 14 residues. The DNA of the CDR3 is TGTGCCAGCAGGCCGGGACTAAGCTTCGATGAGCAGTTCTTC. Its translation: CASRPGLSFDEQFF.

This clone occurred a few times. The rearrangement joins TRBV11-2 to TRBJ2-3; D call uncertain. V dropped 1 base and J dropped 2 bases, with 7 bases sitting between them. CDR3 length: 14 amino acids. Germline lookup yields CDR1 SGHAT and CDR2 FQNNGV. The DNA of the CDR3 is TGTGCCAGCAGCTTAGCCCTAATCACAGATACGCAGTATTTT. The encoded protein is CASSLALITDTQYF.

The chain employs TRBV4-3 and TRBJ2-3, with TRBD1 identical over 9 bases. CDR3 size: 14 residues. With V trimmed by 9 bases and J by 2 bases, 6 bases remained unmatched. Germline V gene data show CDR1 as LGHNA and CDR2 as YSLEER. The CDR3 DNA is TGCGCCAGTGCTTACAGGGGGCCCACAGATACGCAGTATTTT. Its translation: CASAYRGPTDTQYF.

V is TRBV18 and J is TRBJ1-3, with D unclear. The germline V gene encodes CDR1 KGHSH and CDR2 LQKENI. Deletions cut 0 bases from V and 2 bases from J, with 11 bases between. The CDR3 runs 16 residues. CDR3 protein: CASSPPVRGTGNTIYF. The CDR3, as DNA: TGTGCCAGCTCACCACCTGTCCGGGGTACTGGAAACACCATATATTTT.

The CDR3 here is CASSERGLYGYTF. CDR3 coding DNA: TGTGCCAGCAGTGAAAGGGGGCTCTACGGCTACACCTTC. This chain joins TRBV6-1 and TRBJ1-2; 7 nucleotides agree with TRBD1. The CDR3 loop spans 13 amino acids. J gave up 8 bases and V 2 bases, and 5 bases lay outside the gene matches. In germline, CDR1 is MNHNS, CDR2 SASEGT.

This clone was counted only a few times. The chain uses TRBV27 and TRBJ2-3, with 7 bases lining up with TRBD2. In germline, CDR1 is MNHEY, CDR2 SMNVEV (reference sequence). Germline trimming cut 4 bases from V and 7 bases from J; bases unmatched to any gene: 11. The CDR3 is made up of 15 amino acids. The CDR3 coding sequence is TGTGCCAGCAGTTCTGCGGGAGCTCGGAAAAATACGCAGTATTTT. Amino acid sequence: CASSSAGARKNTQYF.

This clone was seen a handful of times. The chain has TRBV7-2 and TRBJ2-1; D gene unclear. V was clipped by 1 base and J by 9 bases, with 13 bases between them. Germline loops: CDR1 SGHTA, CDR2 FQGNSA. CDR3 length equals 14 residues. The CDR3, as DNA: TGTGCCAGCAGCTTAGAAATTAGCATCGGTGAGCAGTTCTTC. It encodes CASSLEISIGEQFF.

The chain has TRBV9 and TRBJ2-5, with 7 bases fitting TRBD1. The ends lost 4 bases at V and 14 bases at J; junction bases unmatched: 14. CDR3 length: 13 residues. Germline V lookup: CDR1 SGDLS, CDR2 YYNGEE. CDR3 sequence: CASSRSPTGSSYF. The CDR3 DNA reads TGTGCCAGCAGCAGAAGCCCGACAGGGTCCTCTTACTTC.

The chain is built from TRBV25-1 and TRBJ2-1; a possible D gene is TRBD1 (6 bases). V lost 5 bases to trimming and J lost 2 bases, with 13 bases between them. This CDR3 is 15 amino acids long. Germline V gene data show CDR1 as MGHDK and CDR2 as SYGVNS. This chain's CDR3 is CASSSGTPAYNEQFF. CDR3 nucleotides: TGTGCCAGCAGTTCCGGGACACCAGCCTACAATGAGCAGTTCTTC.

The chain is built from TRBV5-6 and TRBJ2-1; 7 nucleotides agree with TRBD2. The CDR3 contains 17 residues. Germline V CDR1 and CDR2: SGHDT, YYEEEE. The trim removed 1 base at V and 2 bases at J, leaving 9 bases unmatched. The CDR3 protein is CASSLRVWGRAYNEQFF. In DNA, the CDR3 is TGTGCCAGCAGCTTGCGGGTTTGGGGGAGGGCCTACAATGAGCAGTTCTTC.

Remarks on this clone: The junction and the germline gene differ at one end; a read error may be behind it. V usage is TRBV10-3 and J usage is TRBJ1-1; D is undetermined. Germline lookup yields CDR1 ENHRY and CDR2 SYGVKD. CDR3 length equals 14 residues. The CDR3 DNA is TGTGCCATCAGGCCGAATGGGATGAACACTGAAACTTTCTTT. Protein sequence: CAIRPNGMNTETFF.

The chain uses TRBV29-1 and TRBJ2-5; unclear D gene. Trimming cost V 2 bases and J 1 base, with 11 bases left between them. The CDR3 covers 14 residues. The germline gives CDR1 SQVTM, CDR2 ANQGSEA. The CDR3: CSVERRRLQETQYF. The CDR3 DNA reads as TGCAGCGTTGAAAGGCGGAGACTCCAAGAGACCCAGTACTTC.

This clone showed up just a few times. The rearrangement links TRBV7-2 to TRBJ1-1; the D is unclear. The V gene lost 5 bases and the J gene lost 5 bases, with 15 bases spanning the gap. The CDR3 totals 14 residues. The germline V gene has CDR1 SGHTA and CDR2 FQGNSA. CDR3 in DNA: TGTGCCAGCAGCCCGGATAGCCGAGGTACTGAAGCTTTCTTT. It specifies CASSPDSRGTEAFF.

This clone turned up a few times. This rearrangement joins TRBV5-5 to TRBJ2-3, with 7 nucleotides matching TRBD1. CDR3 length: 14 residues. Germline-derived CDR1 and CDR2 are SGHKS and YYEKEE (reference sequence). J gave up 9 bases and V 2 bases, and 9 bases lay outside the gene matches. DNA for the CDR3: TGTGCCAGCAGCTTTCTGACAGGGTTTGAGACGCAGTATTTT. It is translated as CASSFLTGFETQYF.